One and the same sample provided the 22 T cell receptor beta chains below, sequenced in a study of shared clonotypes between healthy human individuals. The table came from immunoSEQ multiplex PCR; TCRdb's copy has only in-frame clones and leaves some out. The data contain more than 400,000 clones, around 96% of them singletons. The material sequenced was naive CD4+ T cells sorted from blood. Subset noted: CD45RA+ positively selected. The receptors shown here come from a woman in her twenties or thirties in good health.

The chain links TRBV30 to TRBJ2-7; TRBD1 matches at 9 bases. The CDR3 totals 13 residues. J was trimmed by 5 bases and V by 5 bases; bases with no gene match: 7. Germline V lookup: CDR1 GTSNPN, CDR2 SVGIG (reference sequence). The CDR3 DNA follows: TGTGCCTGGCCGGGACAGGGCATCCACGAGCAGTACTTC. As protein: CAWPGQGIHEQYF.

The rearrangement links TRBV14 to TRBJ2-1, with 14 bases that match TRBD2. Germline V gene sequence: CDR1 SGHDN, CDR2 FVKESK. With V trimmed by 4 bases and J by 5 bases, 10 bases remained unmatched. The CDR3 contains 18 residues. The CDR3 bases are TGTGCCAGCAGCCGCAGGACTAGCGGGAGGAGGGGGCACAATGAGCAGTTCTTC. Encoded protein: CASSRRTSGRRGHNEQFF.

Comment on this clone: One end of the junction fails to match germline, which may point to a read error. The gene calls are TRBV6-5 and TRBJ2-7, with D uncertain. The CDR3 spans 14 residues. Per the germline V gene, CDR1 is MNHEY and CDR2 is SVGAGI. The CDR3 reads CAISAPGYSYEQYF. The CDR3 nucleotides are TGTGCCATCAGTGCTCCTGGTTATTCCTACGAGCAGTACTTC.

The rearrangement joins TRBV14 to TRBJ2-2; no clear D. Trimming took off 3 bases at V and 0 bases at J, with 11 bases between the two ends. The CDR3 sequence is 16 residues long. Germline loops: CDR1 SGHDN, CDR2 FVKESK. CDR3 sequence (DNA): TGTGCCAGCAGCCAGGTTAACACGGCGAACACCGGGGAGCTGTTTTTT. Amino acid sequence: CASSQVNTANTGELFF. Full variable domain (rest looked up from reference TRBV14 and TRBJ2-2): EAGVTQFPSHSVIEKGQTVTLRCDPISGHDNLYWYRRVMGKEIKFLLHFVKESKQDESGMPNNRFLAERTGGTYSTLKVQPAELEDSGVYFCASSQVNTANTGELFFGEGSRLTVL.

The gene calls are TRBV28 and TRBJ2-7; weak D call: TRBD1 (5 bases). The CDR3 has 14 amino acids. Trimming stripped 2 bases from V and 3 bases from J, with 11 bases between. Germline V lookup: CDR1 MDHEN, CDR2 SYDVKM. The CDR3 spells CASSLATGDYEQYF. DNA of the CDR3: TGTGCCAGCAGTTTAGCCACAGGAGACTACGAGCAGTACTTC. The complete variable domain, with remaining parts taken from reference TRBV28 and TRBJ2-7, reads DVKVTQSSRYLVKRTGEKVFLECVQDMDHENMFWYRQDPGLGLRLIYFSYDVKMKEKGDIPEGYSVSREKKERFSLILESASTNQTSMYLCASSLATGDYEQYFGPGTRLTVT.

V usage is TRBV4-1 and J usage is TRBJ2-5; D remains unclear. Germline CDR1 and CDR2: MGHRA and YSYEKL. Trimming took 4 bases from V and 5 from J, leaving 23 bases between them. There are 17 residues in the CDR3. The chain's CDR3 is CASSPTRSPSGWETQYF. The CDR3 DNA reads as TGCGCCAGCAGCCCCACCCGTTCGCCCTCCGGATGGGAGACCCAGTACTTC.

V is TRBV4-2 and J is TRBJ2-7; TRBD1 is a possible D gene (6 bases). Per germline, CDR1 LGHNA and CDR2 YNFKEQ. Between the trimmed V and J ends, which lost 3 bases and 3 bases, there was a span of 12 bases. The CDR3 sequence is 14 residues long. The CDR3 loop reads CASSHPDRVYEQYF. DNA of the CDR3: TGTGCCAGCAGCCACCCGGACAGAGTCTACGAGCAGTACTTC.

The chain has TRBV28 and TRBJ2-7; D not resolved. Germline CDR1 reads MDHEN; CDR2 reads SYDVKM. CDR3 length: 14 amino acids. Between the trimmed V and J ends, which lost 8 bases and 2 bases, there was a span of 16 bases. The DNA of the CDR3 is TGTGCCAGCGCTCTGGGTGACGGAACCTACGAGCAGTACTTC. Encoded protein: CASALGDGTYEQYF.

This clone was recorded once. The CDR3 DNA follows: TGTGCCAGCAGTCGTCAGGGGGGAACTAGGAATGAGCAGTTCTTC. The encoded protein is CASSRQGGTRNEQFF. The chain employs TRBV7-3 and TRBJ2-1; maybe TRBD1 (7 bases). V was clipped by 6 bases and J by 7 bases, with 19 bases between them. CDR1 is SGHTA, CDR2 FQGTGA, per germline. This CDR3 has 15 residues.

V and J are TRBV9 and TRBJ1-3; D is unclear. This CDR3 is 14 amino acids long. Germline CDR1 SGDLS, CDR2 YYNGEE. Trimming took 1 base from V and 4 from J, leaving 9 bases between them. The CDR3 loop reads CASSVLGVGNTIYF. Here the CDR3 DNA reads TGTGCCAGCAGCGTATTGGGTGTAGGAAACACCATATATTTT.

The CDR3 nucleotides read TGTGCCAGCAGTTACGGCGGCTCCTACAATGAGCAGTTCTTC. As protein: CASSYGGSYNEQFF. This rearrangement joins TRBV6-6 to TRBJ2-1; no clear D gene. Germline V gene lookup returns CDR1 MNHNY and CDR2 SVGAGI (reference sequence). The CDR3 consists of 14 residues. The V and J ends lost 2 bases and 0 bases respectively, with 5 bases between them.

On this clone: The junction and the germline gene differ at one end; a read error may be behind it. This chain links TRBV19 with TRBJ1-2; 10 bases align to TRBD1. CDR3 length: 14 amino acids. Germline V lookup: CDR1 LNHDA, CDR2 SQIVND (reference sequence). The CDR3 region is CASSTTGTGAPDPF. The CDR3 region has the DNA TGTGCCAGTAGTACTACCGGGACAGGGGCCCCAGACCCGTTC.

This chain joins TRBV6-4 and TRBJ2-2; no reliable D call. CDR1 is MRHNA and CDR2 is SNTAGT in the germline V gene. This CDR3 has 16 amino acids. The germline V and J ends were trimmed by 2 bases and 0 bases, with 10 bases remaining between them. The CDR3 sequence: CASSDAWQANTGELFF. Here the CDR3 DNA reads TGTGCCAGCAGTGACGCTTGGCAGGCGAACACCGGGGAGCTGTTTTTT.

In DNA form, the CDR3 reads TGTGCCAGCAGCTTAAGGCTAGACAGGAAAGCCTATGGCTACACCTTC. Translating gives CASSLRLDRKAYGYTF. This chain joins TRBV7-8 and TRBJ1-2, with D tentatively TRBD1 (6 bases). The CDR3 is 16 residues long. Trimming removed 2 bases at V and 4 bases at J, with 17 bases between. The germline V gene has CDR1 SGHVS and CDR2 FQNEAQ.

The chain joins TRBV7-2 to TRBJ2-3, with D perhaps matching TRBD1 (6 bases). The CDR3 has 16 residues. Germline V lookup: CDR1 SGHTA, CDR2 FQGNSA. Deletions cut 5 bases from V and 1 base from J, with 16 bases between. CDR3 sequence: CASSPRYRDRTDTQYF. The CDR3 DNA reads as TGTGCCAGCAGCCCTCGATACAGGGACCGCACAGATACGCAGTATTTT.

V and J are TRBV5-6 and TRBJ2-7; tentative D call: TRBD2 (6 bases). Germline CDR1 reads SGHDT; CDR2 reads YYEEEE. This CDR3 contains 14 residues. The ends were cut back, 0 bases at V and 0 bases at J, with 7 bases in the middle. This chain's CDR3 is CASSLGGISYEQYF. The DNA for the CDR3 is TGTGCCAGCAGCTTGGGCGGGATCTCCTACGAGCAGTACTTC.

J is TRBJ2-5 and V is TRBV7-8; D call uncertain. V lost 0 bases to trimming and J lost 4 bases, with 9 bases between them. This CDR3 is 14 amino acids long. Germline V CDR1 and CDR2: SGHVS, FQNEAQ. CDR3 sequence (DNA): TGTGCCAGCAGCTTAGCTAGATTCCGAGAGACCCAGTACTTC. This translates into CASSLARFRETQYF.

The chain is built from TRBV5-1 and TRBJ2-7; the D gene is possibly TRBD2 (5 bases). Germline-derived CDR1 and CDR2 are SGHRS and YFSETQ. The ends were cut back, 0 bases at V and 3 bases at J, with 16 bases in the middle. The CDR3 sequence is 16 residues long. The CDR3 nucleotides are TGCGCCAGCAGCTTGGGGCTTAGGGTAGCGATCTACGAGCAGTACTTC. Its protein is CASSLGLRVAIYEQYF. The full variable domain, with the rest looked up from reference TRBV5-1 and TRBJ2-7, is KAGVTQTPRYLIKTRGQQVTLSCSPISGHRSVSWYQQTPGQGLQFLFEYFSETQRNKGNFPGRFSGRQFSNSRSEMNVSTLELGDSALYLCASSLGLRVAIYEQYFGPGTRLTVT.

This sequence joins TRBV6-1 and TRBJ2-7; D gene unclear. This CDR3 comprises 14 residues. The V end was cut by 3 bases, the J end by 5 bases, with 14 bases between. Germline CDR1 is MNHNS and CDR2 is SASEGT. CDR3 in DNA: TGTGCCAGCAGTGAGATGTCAGCCACTCACGAGCAGTACTTC. Amino acid sequence: CASSEMSATHEQYF.

The chain uses TRBV7-9 and TRBJ1-3; weak D call: TRBD1 (6 bases). Germline CDR1 and CDR2: SEHNR and FQNEAQ (reference sequence). The CDR3 has 17 residues. V was trimmed by 1 base and J by 4 bases, leaving 17 bases between them. The CDR3 protein is CASSLGGDRRVGNTIYF. The CDR3, as DNA: TGTGCCAGCAGCTTAGGGGGTGACAGGCGTGTGGGAAACACCATATATTTT.

The gene calls are TRBV5-1 and TRBJ2-5; 8 bases are shared with TRBD2. The CDR3 loop spans 16 amino acids. Germline loops: CDR1 SGHRS, CDR2 YFSETQ. V was clipped by 0 bases and J by 2 bases; unmatched bases: 6. The CDR3 region is CASSLVVGTRQETQYF. CDR3 sequence (DNA): TGCGCCAGCAGCTTGGTGGTAGGGACTAGACAAGAGACCCAGTACTTC.

The V call is TRBV7-3, the J call TRBJ1-1; 7 bases are shared with TRBD1. The trim removed 5 bases at V and 1 base at J, leaving 7 bases unmatched. Germline assignment: CDR1 SGHTA and CDR2 FQGTGA. This CDR3 region has 15 residues. This chain's CDR3 is CASSPGGQKNTEAFF. The DNA of the CDR3 is TGTGCCAGCAGCCCAGGGGGACAGAAGAACACTGAAGCTTTCTTT.